The next 9 T cell receptor beta chains were all read from a single sample in a study of T cell responses to AZD1222 COVID-19 vaccine. Method: immunoSEQ multiplex PCR; TCRdb's copy keeps in-frame clones and lacks some. The data hold over 150,000 clones, with roughly 88% observed a single time. The sample in question was peripheral blood, obtained on day 0 of AZD1222 vaccination. These receptor sequences come from an adult in good health.

J is TRBJ1-1 and V is TRBV28, with TRBD1 as a possible D gene (6 bases). This CDR3 spans 17 amino acids. The V and J ends lost 10 bases and 1 base respectively, with 25 bases between them. CDR1 MDHEN and CDR2 SYDVKM come from the germline V gene. The CDR3 region is CATLPSGGAIKNTEAFF. Written as DNA, the CDR3 is TGTGCCACCCTCCCTTCCGGGGGCGCAATCAAGAACACTGAAGCTTTCTTT.

The sample holds a few counts of this clone. The chain joins TRBV7-2 to TRBJ2-7, with 7 bases aligning to TRBD1. Per the germline V gene, CDR1 is SGHTA and CDR2 is FQGNSA. This CDR3 is built from 15 residues. The trim removed 1 base at V and 2 bases at J, leaving 5 bases unmatched. CDR3 nucleotides: TGTGCCAGCAGCTTAGAGGCGACAGGGACCTACGAGCAGTACTTC. As protein: CASSLEATGTYEQYF.

With regard to this clone: Other nucleotide sequences from this sample produce the same CDR3. The chain joins TRBV5-6 to TRBJ2-5; no reliable D call. Looked up from germline, CDR1 is SGHDT and CDR2 is YYEEEE. V lost 2 bases and J 1 base, leaving 0 bases between the germline ends. The CDR3 spans 11 residues. CDR3 loop: CASSFQETQYF. CDR3 DNA sequence: TGTGCCAGCAGCTTCCAAGAGACCCAGTACTTC.

The V gene is TRBV9, the J gene TRBJ1-3; D possibly corresponds to TRBD1 (5 bases). Germline V gene sequence: CDR1 SGDLS, CDR2 YYNGEE. CDR3 length equals 13 residues. Deletions cut 3 bases from V and 2 bases from J, with 6 bases between. This CDR3 is CASSEGPGNTIYF. The CDR3 bases are TGTGCCAGCAGCGAGGGACCTGGAAACACCATATATTTT.

Only a few counts were recorded for this clone. J is TRBJ2-3 and V is TRBV11-2; 7 nucleotides match TRBD1. Germline CDR1 SGHAT, CDR2 FQNNGV. The V and J ends lost 6 bases and 7 bases, in that order; junction bases with no gene match: 16. There are 16 residues in the CDR3. CDR3 DNA sequence: TGTGCCAGCAGAACCACGAGGGGGCCCTCTAGAAATACGCAGTATTTT. This translates into CASRTTRGPSRNTQYF.

The chain uses TRBV10-1 and TRBJ2-7, with 9 bases that match TRBD1. Germline V gene sequence: CDR1 WNHNN, CDR2 SYGVQD (reference sequence). The ends lost 0 bases at V and 6 bases at J; junction bases unmatched: 3. The CDR3 is 14 residues long. The CDR3 region has the DNA TGCGCCAGCAGTGAGTCGGGACAGGGCTCCGAGCAGTACTTC. Translated, it gives CASSESGQGSEQYF.

The chain combines TRBV5-1 with TRBJ1-5; 7 positions match TRBD1. CDR1 and CDR2 (germline): SGHRS, YFSETQ. This CDR3 has 16 amino acids. V was pared by 3 bases and J by 3 bases, with 9 bases of the junction left unmatched. This CDR3 reads CASSSGGQGDNQPQHF. The CDR3 nucleotides are TGCGCCAGCAGCTCCGGTGGGCAGGGGGACAATCAGCCCCAGCATTTT.

The CDR3 nucleotides are TGTGCCAGCAGCTTCACCAGGGTTGATACGCAGTATTTT. It yields the protein CASSFTRVDTQYF. V and J are TRBV7-3 and TRBJ2-3, with a possible D match to TRBD1 (5 bases). Germline-derived CDR1 and CDR2 are SGHTA and FQGTGA. Deletions cut 3 bases from V and 6 bases from J, with 10 bases between. This CDR3 is 13 amino acids long.

V is TRBV24-1 and J is TRBJ1-5; D is undetermined. The V and J ends lost 3 bases and 6 bases respectively, with 11 bases between them. CDR3 length: 14 amino acids. Germline V lookup: CDR1 KGHDR, CDR2 SFDVKD. The CDR3 sequence: CATSDRSISQPQHF. The CDR3 DNA reads as TGTGCCACCAGTGATCGCAGCATAAGTCAGCCCCAGCATTTT.